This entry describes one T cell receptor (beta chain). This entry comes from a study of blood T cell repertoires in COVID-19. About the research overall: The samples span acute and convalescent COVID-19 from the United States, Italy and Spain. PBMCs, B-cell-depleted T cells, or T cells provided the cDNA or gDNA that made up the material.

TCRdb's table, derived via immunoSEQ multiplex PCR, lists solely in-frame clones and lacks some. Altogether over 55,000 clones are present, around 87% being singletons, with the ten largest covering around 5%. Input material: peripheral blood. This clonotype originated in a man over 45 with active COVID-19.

The CDR3: CASSQDSGLAGGQFF. The CDR3 nucleotides are TGCGCCAGCAGCCAAGATTCCGGACTAGCGGGAGGACAGTTCTTC. The V and J genes are TRBV4-3 and TRBJ2-1, with 14 bases aligning to TRBD2. Germline values: CDR1 LGHNA, CDR2 YSLEER. The length of the CDR3 is 15 residues. Trimming took 0 bases from V and 13 from J; bases not matched to a gene: 5.